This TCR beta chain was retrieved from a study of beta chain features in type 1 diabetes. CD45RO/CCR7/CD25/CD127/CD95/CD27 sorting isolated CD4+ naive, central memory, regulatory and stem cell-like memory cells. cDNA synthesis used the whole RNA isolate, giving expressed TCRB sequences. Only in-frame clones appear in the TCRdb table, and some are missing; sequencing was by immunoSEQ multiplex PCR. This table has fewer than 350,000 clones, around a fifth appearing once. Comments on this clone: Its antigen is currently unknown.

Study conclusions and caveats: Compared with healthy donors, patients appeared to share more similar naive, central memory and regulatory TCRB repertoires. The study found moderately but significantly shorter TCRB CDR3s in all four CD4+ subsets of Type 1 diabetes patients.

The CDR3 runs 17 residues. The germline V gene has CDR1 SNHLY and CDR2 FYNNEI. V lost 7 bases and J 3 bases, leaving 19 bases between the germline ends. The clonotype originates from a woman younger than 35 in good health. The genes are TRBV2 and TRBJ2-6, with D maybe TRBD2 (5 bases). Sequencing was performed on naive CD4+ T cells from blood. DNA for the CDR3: TGTGCCAGCATAAAGGGTGGACTGAGAGATGGGGCCAACGTCCTGACTTTC. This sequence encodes CASIKGGLRDGANVLTF.